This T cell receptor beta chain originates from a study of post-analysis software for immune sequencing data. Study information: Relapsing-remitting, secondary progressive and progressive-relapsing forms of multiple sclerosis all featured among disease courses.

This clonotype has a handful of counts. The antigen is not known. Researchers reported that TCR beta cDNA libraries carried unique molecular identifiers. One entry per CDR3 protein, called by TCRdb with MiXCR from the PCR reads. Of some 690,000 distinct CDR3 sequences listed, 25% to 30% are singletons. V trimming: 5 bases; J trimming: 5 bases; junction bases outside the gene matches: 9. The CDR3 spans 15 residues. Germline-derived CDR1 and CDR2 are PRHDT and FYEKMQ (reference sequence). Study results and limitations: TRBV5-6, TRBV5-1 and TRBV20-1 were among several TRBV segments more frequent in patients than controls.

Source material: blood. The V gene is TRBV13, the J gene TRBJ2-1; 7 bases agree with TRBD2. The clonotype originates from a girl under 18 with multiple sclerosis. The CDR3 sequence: CASSVLAGGDNEQFF. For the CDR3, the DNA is TGTGCCAGCAGCGTATTAGCGGGTGGGGACAATGAGCAGTTCTTC.